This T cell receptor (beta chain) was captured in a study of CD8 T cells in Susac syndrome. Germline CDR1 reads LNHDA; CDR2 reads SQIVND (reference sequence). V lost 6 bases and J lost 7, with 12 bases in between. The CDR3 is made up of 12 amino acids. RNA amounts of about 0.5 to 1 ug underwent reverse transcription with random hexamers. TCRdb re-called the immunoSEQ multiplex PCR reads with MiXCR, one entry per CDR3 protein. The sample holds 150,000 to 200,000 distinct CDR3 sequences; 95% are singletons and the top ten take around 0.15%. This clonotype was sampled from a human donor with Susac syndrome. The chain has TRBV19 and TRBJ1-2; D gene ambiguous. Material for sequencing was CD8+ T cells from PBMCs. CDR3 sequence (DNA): TGTGCCAGTAGACAGTCTGGTTTTGGCTACACCTTC. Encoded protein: CASRQSGFGYTF.